This note documents a single T cell receptor beta chain sequence. These data belong to a study of shared clonotypes between healthy human individuals. 200 ng DNA, tens of thousands of T cell genomes, went into each sorted-subset replicate PCR. In the original workflow: Junction-only sequences without quality scores were provided by ImmunoSEQ, so filtering was different. TCRdb keeps only in-frame clones here, not all; method: immunoSEQ multiplex PCR. The V and J calls and clone size were taken over from that table, and D and trimming were inferred from the DNA. Of around 1,900,000 clones detected, 80% to 95% appear once; the ten largest clones hold roughly 1.7%. CDR3 length: 14 residues. CDR1 is SGHDN, CDR2 FVKESK, per germline. V shed 2 bases and J shed 3 bases, with 9 bases lying between them. CD45RO-negative CD8 cells positively selected for CCR7 made up the naive population, which excluded terminally differentiated effector memory CD45RA+ cells.

The TCR sequence derives from a man in his late teens or twenties in good health. Some clones in this sample may be carry-over from other donors' samples. The chain carries TRBV14 and TRBJ2-3; D gene unclear. Sequencing used naive CD8+ T cells from PBMCs. In nucleotides, the CDR3 is TGTGCCAGCAGCCAATCCTATAGGACAGATACGCAGTATTTT. The encoded protein is CASSQSYRTDTQYF.